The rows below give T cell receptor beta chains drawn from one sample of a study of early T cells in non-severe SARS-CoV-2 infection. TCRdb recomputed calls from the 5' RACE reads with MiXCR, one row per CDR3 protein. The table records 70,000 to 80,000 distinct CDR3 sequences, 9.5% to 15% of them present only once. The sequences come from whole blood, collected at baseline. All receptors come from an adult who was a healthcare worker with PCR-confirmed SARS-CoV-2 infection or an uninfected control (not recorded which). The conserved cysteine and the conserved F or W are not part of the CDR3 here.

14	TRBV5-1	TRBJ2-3	ASSWGTSGRTDTQY
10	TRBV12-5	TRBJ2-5	ASGSSQETQY
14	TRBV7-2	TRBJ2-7	ASSLTPSGGTYEQY
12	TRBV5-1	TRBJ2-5	ASTRDRVQETQY
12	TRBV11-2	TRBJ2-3	ASSLVMGADTQY
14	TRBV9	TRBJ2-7	ASSGQPGQGAYEQY
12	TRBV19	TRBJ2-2	ASILTPRAGELF
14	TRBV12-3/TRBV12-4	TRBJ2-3	ASSLVWGVGTDTQY
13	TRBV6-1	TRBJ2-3	ASRFGGGGKDTQY
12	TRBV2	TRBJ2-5	ASSGMTGRETQY
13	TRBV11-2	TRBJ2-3	ASSLVFQRRGTQY
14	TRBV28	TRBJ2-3	ASSPHPHWAGVLKY
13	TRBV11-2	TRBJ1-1	ASSSLTGAYTEAF
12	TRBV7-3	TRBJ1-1	ASSLNQGRAEAF
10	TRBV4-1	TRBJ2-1	ASSQAGDEQF
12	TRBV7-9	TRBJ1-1	ASSLMAPGAEAF
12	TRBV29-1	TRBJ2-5	SVESRLRGETQY
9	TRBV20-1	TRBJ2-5	SARRSETQY
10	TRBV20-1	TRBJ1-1	SARDVGPEAF
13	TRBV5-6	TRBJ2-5	ASSFGTGVVETQY
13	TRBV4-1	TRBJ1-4	ASSPLALFNEKLF
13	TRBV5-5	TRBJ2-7	ASSLSPAGVYEQY
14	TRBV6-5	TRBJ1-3	ASSYSTGRSGNTIY
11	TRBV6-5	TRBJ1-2	ASRGSMSYGYT
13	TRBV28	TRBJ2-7	ASSPPPSGAYEQY
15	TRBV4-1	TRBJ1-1	ASAEMLGTNFAIEAF
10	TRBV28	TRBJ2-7	ASRPTGIEQY
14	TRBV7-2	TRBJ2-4	ASSLGGGLAKNIQY
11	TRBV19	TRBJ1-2	ASTTTGGKGYT
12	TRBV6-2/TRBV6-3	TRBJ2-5	ASSYSQGRETQY